This entry lists 25 T cell receptor beta chains sequenced from one sample in a study of OX40 agonist ivuxolimab in advanced cancers. Assay used: immunoSEQ multiplex PCR; TCRdb lists only in-frame clones, some missing. Of some 96,000 clones listed, 91% are singletons. Sequences were derived from CD4+ or CD8+ T cells sorted from blood, sampled in a trial of the OX40 agonist ivuxolimab. Receptors were obtained from an adult with an advanced solid tumor such as melanoma, head and neck, liver or kidney cancer.

V and J are TRBV9 and TRBJ2-1; 9 bases line up with TRBD2. Germline V gene lookup returns CDR1 SGDLS and CDR2 YYNGEE. Trimming at V came to 2 bases and at J to 1 base, leaving 4 bases not matched to a gene. The CDR3 sequence is 16 residues long. The CDR3 DNA reads as TGTGCCAGCAGCGTCCTTAGCGGGAGATCCTACAATGAGCAGTTCTTC. This gives the protein CASSVLSGRSYNEQFF.

The chain is built from TRBV14 and TRBJ2-5, with 9 bases lining up with TRBD2. J was trimmed by 4 bases and V by 3 bases; bases with no gene match: 6. Germline V gene data show CDR1 as SGHDN and CDR2 as FVKESK. The CDR3 consists of 15 residues. The CDR3 DNA is TGTGCCAGCAGCCAGCTGACTAGCGGAATAGAGACCCAGTACTTC. This codes for CASSQLTSGIETQYF. Looking up the rest from reference TRBV14 and TRBJ2-5 gives the full variable domain: EAGVTQFPSHSVIEKGQTVTLRCDPISGHDNLYWYRRVMGKEIKFLLHFVKESKQDESGMPNNRFLAERTGGTYSTLKVQPAELEDSGVYFCASSQLTSGIETQYFGPGTRLLVL.

The gene calls are TRBV5-6 and TRBJ2-2, with no clear D. CDR3 length equals 13 residues. V was pared by 0 bases and J by 7 bases, with 7 bases between. Germline V gene data show CDR1 as SGHDT and CDR2 as YYEEEE. CDR3 bases: TGTGCCAGCAGCTTGGTTGATGGCGGGGAGCTGTTTTTT. Its translation is CASSLVDGGELFF.

The chain links TRBV5-4 to TRBJ2-3, with unresolved D. Germline V gives CDR1 SGHNT, CDR2 YYREEE (reference sequence). V was cut by 3 bases and J by 4 bases, with 15 bases left in between. There are 15 residues in the CDR3. The CDR3 sequence: CASSSKGPYPDTQYF. The CDR3 DNA follows: TGTGCCAGCAGCTCGAAAGGCCCCTATCCAGATACGCAGTATTTT.

The chain joins TRBV9 to TRBJ2-1; 13 bases agree with TRBD2. Germline V CDR1 and CDR2: SGDLS, YYNGEE. The V and J ends lost 0 bases and 9 bases, in that order; junction bases with no gene match: 6. This CDR3 is 16 amino acids long. This CDR3 reads CASSVAGTSGIGEQFF. CDR3 sequence (DNA): TGTGCCAGCAGCGTAGCAGGGACTAGCGGGATCGGTGAGCAGTTCTTC.

The CDR3 loop reads CASSPSGYRGKNIQYF. DNA of the CDR3: TGTGCCAGCAGTCCCTCCGGTTACAGGGGCAAAAACATTCAGTACTTC. V usage is TRBV27 and J usage is TRBJ2-4; 7 bases align to TRBD1. From germline, CDR1 is MNHEY and CDR2 SMNVEV (reference sequence). The CDR3 loop spans 16 amino acids. V shed 5 bases, J shed 3 bases, and the junction held 10 bases outside the gene matches.

This chain uses TRBV13 with TRBJ2-7; perhaps TRBD2 as D (7 bases). Germline V CDR1 and CDR2: PRHDT, FYEKMQ (reference sequence). CDR3 size: 15 residues. Trimming took 3 bases from V and 2 from J, leaving 14 bases between them. The DNA of the CDR3 is TGTGCCAGCAGCTTTTTCGGGGGGCTCGCCTACGAGCAGTACTTC. Its translation: CASSFFGGLAYEQYF. Full variable domain (rest looked up from reference TRBV13 and TRBJ2-7): AAGVIQSPRHLIKEKRETATLKCYPIPRHDTVYWYQQGPGQDPQFLISFYEKMQSDKGSIPDRFSAQQFSDYHSELNMSSLELGDSALYFCASSFFGGLAYEQYFGPGTRLTVT.

The chain has TRBV19 and TRBJ1-2; no clear D. CDR1 LNHDA and CDR2 SQIVND come from the germline V gene (reference sequence). This CDR3 spans 14 amino acids. V lost 6 bases, J lost 3 bases, and 14 bases lay in between. In DNA, the CDR3 is TGTGCCAGTAGGACCTCCCCGCGGGACTATGGCTACACCTTC. Its translation is CASRTSPRDYGYTF.

The chain couples TRBV5-1 to TRBJ2-1; D gene ambiguous. The germline V gene encodes CDR1 SGHRS and CDR2 YFSETQ. V lost 1 base, J lost 6 bases, and 17 bases lay in between. The CDR3 is 16 amino acids. CDR3 loop: CASSLPQFSSGNEQFF. DNA for the CDR3: TGCGCCAGCAGCTTGCCCCAGTTCTCCTCGGGCAATGAGCAGTTCTTC.

The V and J genes are TRBV5-6 and TRBJ1-1; 12 bases are shared with TRBD1. The junction had 4 bases not matched to a gene; V was cut back by 4 bases and J by 6 bases. Germline values: CDR1 SGHDT, CDR2 YYEEEE. There are 14 residues in the CDR3. The CDR3 loop is CASSLRDRGPEAFF. The CDR3 DNA follows: TGTGCCAGCAGCCTACGGGACAGGGGGCCTGAAGCTTTCTTT. The variable domain in full, with the rest retrieved from reference TRBV5-6 and TRBJ1-1, is DAGVTQSPTHLIKTRGQQVTLRCSPKSGHDTVSWYQQALGQGPQFIFQYYEEEERQRGNFPDRFSGHQFPNYSSELNVNALLLGDSALYLCASSLRDRGPEAFFGQGTRLTVV.

This chain connects TRBV18 to TRBJ1-4; D ambiguous. V was shortened by 1 base and J by 0 bases, with 3 bases between the two germline ends. The CDR3 loop spans 14 amino acids. The V gene's germline CDR1 is KGHSH and CDR2 LQKENI. CDR3 amino acids: CASSPLTTNEKLFF. In nucleotides, the CDR3 is TGTGCCAGCTCACCACTTACAACTAATGAAAAACTGTTTTTT. Complete variable domain (other parts from reference TRBV18 and TRBJ1-4): NAGVMQNPRHLVRRRGQEARLRCSPMKGHSHVYWYRQLPEEGLKFMVYLQKENIIDESGMPKERFSAEFPKEGPSILRIQQVVRGDSAAYFCASSPLTTNEKLFFGSGTQLSVL.

The gene calls are TRBV5-4 and TRBJ2-7; no clear D gene. This CDR3 spans 13 amino acids. Germline lookup yields CDR1 SGHNT and CDR2 YYREEE (reference sequence). Trimming removed 1 base from V and 5 bases from J, with 10 bases in between. The CDR3 DNA reads as TGTGCCAGCAGCTTGAATAAACTAAACGAGCAGTACTTC. Amino acid sequence: CASSLNKLNEQYF.

The chain recombines TRBV5-1 with TRBJ2-1; D is ambiguous. V lost 0 bases, J lost 0 bases, and 10 bases lay in between. This CDR3 contains 16 residues. The germline gives CDR1 SGHRS, CDR2 YFSETQ. For the CDR3, the DNA is TGCGCCAGCAGCTTGGAATCGAGGAGCTCCTACAATGAGCAGTTCTTC. Protein sequence: CASSLESRSSYNEQFF. Complete variable domain (other parts from reference TRBV5-1 and TRBJ2-1): KAGVTQTPRYLIKTRGQQVTLSCSPISGHRSVSWYQQTPGQGLQFLFEYFSETQRNKGNFPGRFSGRQFSNSRSEMNVSTLELGDSALYLCASSLESRSSYNEQFFGPGTRLTVL.

The chain carries TRBV5-1 and TRBJ2-7; the D gene is possibly TRBD1 (6 bases). CDR3 length equals 13 residues. CDR1 SGHRS and CDR2 YFSETQ come from the germline V gene. V lost 3 bases and J lost 7, with 14 bases in between. The DNA of the CDR3 is TGCGCCAGCAGCTCCAGGGGAAACGGGGAGCAGTACTTC. Residues: CASSSRGNGEQYF. Complete variable domain (other parts from reference TRBV5-1 and TRBJ2-7): KAGVTQTPRYLIKTRGQQVTLSCSPISGHRSVSWYQQTPGQGLQFLFEYFSETQRNKGNFPGRFSGRQFSNSRSEMNVSTLELGDSALYLCASSSRGNGEQYFGPGTRLTVT.

The rearrangement joins TRBV28 to TRBJ2-7; D is undetermined. The CDR3 is made up of 14 amino acids. In germline, CDR1 is MDHEN, CDR2 SYDVKM. V lost 9 bases to trimming and J lost 5 bases, with 20 bases between them. CDR3 nucleotides: TGTGCCAGTCAGGTATTGGGGTTCAGCGACGAGCAGTACTTC. Translation gives CASQVLGFSDEQYF. Drawing the rest from reference TRBV28 and TRBJ2-7, the complete variable domain is DVKVTQSSRYLVKRTGEKVFLECVQDMDHENMFWYRQDPGLGLRLIYFSYDVKMKEKGDIPEGYSVSREKKERFSLILESASTNQTSMYLCASQVLGFSDEQYFGPGTRLTVT.

CDR3: CASSHSAGGRERADTQYF. CDR3 nucleotides: TGTGCCAGCAGCCATTCCGCGGGGGGGCGGGAGCGGGCAGATACGCAGTATTTT. The chain carries TRBV4-2 and TRBJ2-3; TRBD2 aligns across 9 bases. Germline V gives CDR1 LGHNA, CDR2 YNFKEQ. This CDR3 has 18 residues. Losses at the gene ends were 3 bases for V and 4 bases for J; bases not matched to a gene: 14.

Worth noting for this clone: This CDR3 is also generated by other DNA sequences in the sample. This chain uses TRBV7-2 with TRBJ1-5, with TRBD1 as a possible D gene (5 bases). This CDR3 region has 15 residues. V lost 2 bases to trimming and J lost 1 base, with 9 bases between them. CDR1 and CDR2 from the germline V gene are SGHTA and FQGNSA. This CDR3 is CASSLRDGSNQPQHF. CDR3 in DNA: TGTGCCAGCAGCTTAAGGGACGGAAGCAATCAGCCCCAGCATTTT.

The rearrangement links TRBV6-6 to TRBJ2-1, with D perhaps matching TRBD1 or TRBD2 (6 bases each). Germline-derived CDR1 and CDR2 are MNHNY and SVGAGI (reference sequence). The CDR3 runs 14 residues. The V end lost 8 bases, the J end lost 7 bases, and 18 bases lay between the germline ends. CDR3 loop: CASSPRGRVNEQFF. The CDR3 bases are TGTGCCAGCTCCCCCCGGGGGCGGGTGAATGAGCAGTTCTTC.

The chain has TRBV5-4 and TRBJ2-5; 8 nucleotides match TRBD1. CDR1 SGHNT and CDR2 YYREEE come from the germline V gene (reference sequence). The V gene end was trimmed by 3 bases and the J gene end by 5 bases; junction bases not matched to a gene: 6. The CDR3 spans 14 residues. CDR3 sequence (DNA): TGTGCCAGCAGCTGGACAGGGTTGGCGGAGACCCAGTACTTC. Protein: CASSWTGLAETQYF. Full variable domain (rest looked up from reference TRBV5-4 and TRBJ2-5): ETGVTQSPTHLIKTRGQQVTLRCSSQSGHNTVSWYQQALGQGPQFIFQYYREEENGRGNFPPRFSGLQFPNYSSELNVNALELDDSALYLCASSWTGLAETQYFGPGTRLLVL.

The sample holds one count of this clone. This chain uses TRBV9 with TRBJ2-5; D possibly corresponds to TRBD2 (6 bases). Per germline, CDR1 SGDLS and CDR2 YYNGEE. The CDR3 spans 15 residues. The germline V and J ends were trimmed by 3 bases and 1 base, with 13 bases remaining between them. The CDR3 sequence is CASSAGRRGQETQYF. The CDR3 nucleotides read TGTGCCAGCAGCGCGGGAAGGCGGGGCCAAGAGACCCAGTACTTC.

Comments on this clone: Distinct nucleotide sequences in the sample also encode this CDR3. The chain is built from TRBV9 and TRBJ1-3; D is unresolved. Germline CDR1 reads SGDLS; CDR2 reads YYNGEE. The CDR3 is made up of 12 amino acids. Trimming stripped 0 bases from V and 4 bases from J, with 2 bases between. The CDR3 sequence is CASSVEGNTIYF. The CDR3 bases are TGTGCCAGCAGCGTAGAAGGAAACACCATATATTTT.

CDR3 bases: TGTGCCAGCAGCCAAGGTACAGGGTACGGAGGCTACACCTTC. Translated: CASSQGTGYGGYTF. V usage is TRBV4-2 and J usage is TRBJ1-2, with D tentatively TRBD1 (6 bases). The V end lost 1 base, the J end lost 8 bases, and 14 bases lay between the germline ends. The CDR3 runs to 14 residues. Germline V gene data show CDR1 as LGHNA and CDR2 as YNFKEQ.

J is TRBJ2-1 and V is TRBV18, with D possibly TRBD1 on 6 matching bases. The CDR3 contains 14 residues. Germline V lookup: CDR1 KGHSH, CDR2 LQKENI. V gave up 2 bases and J gave up 12 bases, with 17 bases separating them. As DNA, the CDR3 is TGTGCCAGCTCACCATCTTCAGGGGAAAAGGGGCAGTTCTTC. Protein sequence: CASSPSSGEKGQFF. Supplemented by reference TRBV18 and TRBJ2-1, the full variable domain reads NAGVMQNPRHLVRRRGQEARLRCSPMKGHSHVYWYRQLPEEGLKFMVYLQKENIIDESGMPKERFSAEFPKEGPSILRIQQVVRGDSAAYFCASSPSSGEKGQFFGPGTRLTVL.

The chain couples TRBV28 to TRBJ1-1; TRBD1 matches at 9 bases. Germline V CDR1 and CDR2: MDHEN, SYDVKM. CDR3 length: 13 residues. Trimming at V came to 8 bases and at J to 5 bases, leaving 6 bases not matched to a gene. The CDR3, as DNA: TGTGCCAGCGGCTCCGACAGGGGGACTGAAGCTTTCTTT. The encoded protein is CASGSDRGTEAFF.

J is TRBJ1-1 and V is TRBV6-1; D uncertain. V lost 7 bases to trimming and J lost 5 bases, with 17 bases between them. Germline V CDR1 and CDR2: MNHNS, SASEGT. The CDR3 runs 14 residues. The CDR3 DNA reads as TGTGCCAGCACCACCTTGCGGGGTAGGACTGAAGCTTTCTTT. Its protein is CASTTLRGRTEAFF.